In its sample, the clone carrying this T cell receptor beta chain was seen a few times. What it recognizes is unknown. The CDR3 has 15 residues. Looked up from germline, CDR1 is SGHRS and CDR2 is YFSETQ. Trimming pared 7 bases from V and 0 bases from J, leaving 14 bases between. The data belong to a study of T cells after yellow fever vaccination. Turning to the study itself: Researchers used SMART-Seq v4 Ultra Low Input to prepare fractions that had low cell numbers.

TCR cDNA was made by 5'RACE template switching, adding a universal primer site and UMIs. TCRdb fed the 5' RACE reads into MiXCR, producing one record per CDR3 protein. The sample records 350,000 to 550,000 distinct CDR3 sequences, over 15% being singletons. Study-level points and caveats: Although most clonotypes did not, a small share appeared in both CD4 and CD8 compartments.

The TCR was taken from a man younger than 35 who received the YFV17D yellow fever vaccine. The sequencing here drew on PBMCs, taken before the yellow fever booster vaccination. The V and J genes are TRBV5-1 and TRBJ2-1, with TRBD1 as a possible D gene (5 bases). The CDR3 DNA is TGCGCCAGCGGGGCAGGCCTTAGCTCCTACAATGAGCAGTTCTTC. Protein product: CASGAGLSSYNEQFF.